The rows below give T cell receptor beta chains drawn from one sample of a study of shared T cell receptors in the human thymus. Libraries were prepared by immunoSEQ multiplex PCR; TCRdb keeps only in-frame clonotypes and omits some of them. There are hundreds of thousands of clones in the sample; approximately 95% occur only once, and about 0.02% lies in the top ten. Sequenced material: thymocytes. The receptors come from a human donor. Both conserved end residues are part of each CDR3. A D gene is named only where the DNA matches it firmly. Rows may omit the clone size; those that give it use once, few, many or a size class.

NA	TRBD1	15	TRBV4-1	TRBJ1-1	CASSRFTGEGVEAFF	TGCGCCAGCAGCCGCTTTACAGGGGAGGGCGTTGAAGCTTTCTTT
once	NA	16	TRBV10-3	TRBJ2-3	CAISEWRPNGTDTQYF	TGTGCCATCAGTGAGTGGAGACCTAATGGGACAGATACGCAGTATTTT
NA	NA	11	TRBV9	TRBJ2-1	CASSTADEQFF	TGTGCCAGCAGTACCGCAGATGAGCAGTTCTTC
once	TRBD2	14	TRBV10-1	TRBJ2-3	CASISGQGTDTQYF	TGCGCCAGCATTAGCGGGCAGGGCACAGATACGCAGTATTTT
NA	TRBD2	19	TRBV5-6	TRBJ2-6	CASSLGEASGYSGANVLTF	TGTGCCAGCAGCTTGGGGGAGGCTAGCGGTTACTCTGGGGCCAACGTCCTGACTTTC
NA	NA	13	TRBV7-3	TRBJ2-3	CASSFVQGDTQYF	TGTGCCAGCAGCTTCGTCCAGGGGGATACGCAGTATTTT
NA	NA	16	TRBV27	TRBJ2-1	CASRAPWGGSYNEQFF	TGTGCCAGCAGGGCCCCTTGGGGCGGGTCTTACAATGAGCAGTTCTTC
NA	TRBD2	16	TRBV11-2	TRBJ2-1	CASSLDPTSGYNEQFF	TGTGCCAGCAGCTTAGACCCGACTAGCGGTTACAATGAGCAGTTCTTC
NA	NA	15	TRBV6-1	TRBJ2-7	CASSELIVKGYEQYF	TGTGCCAGCAGTGAATTGATTGTAAAAGGCTACGAGCAGTACTTC
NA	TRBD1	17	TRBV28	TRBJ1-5	CASRRPKTGYDNQPQHF	TGTGCCAGCAGGCGACCCAAGACAGGGTATGACAATCAGCCCCAGCATTTT
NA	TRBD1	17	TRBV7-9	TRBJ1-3	CASSLLWDRYSGNTIYF	TGTGCCAGCAGCCTTCTGTGGGACAGGTACTCTGGAAACACCATATATTTT
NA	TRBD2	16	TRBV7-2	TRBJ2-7	CASSLGLAGGTYEQYF	TGTGCCAGCAGCCTCGGACTAGCGGGAGGGACCTACGAGCAGTACTTC
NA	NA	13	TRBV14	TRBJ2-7	CASSFQGAYEQYF	TGTGCCAGCAGCTTCCAGGGAGCCTACGAGCAGTACTTC
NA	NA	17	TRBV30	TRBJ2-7	CAWSHIESESLLYEQYF	TGTGCCTGGAGTCACATAGAGTCAGAATCCCTCCTCTACGAGCAGTACTTC
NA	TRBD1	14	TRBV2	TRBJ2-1	CASSERQGDNEQFF	TGTGCCAGCAGTGAGAGACAGGGCGACAATGAGCAGTTCTTC
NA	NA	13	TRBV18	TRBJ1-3	CASSPPLGNTIYF	TGTGCCAGCTCACCACCGCTGGGAAACACCATATATTTT
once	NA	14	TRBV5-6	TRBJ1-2	CASSLMVGDYGYTF	TGTGCCAGCAGCTTAATGGTAGGAGACTATGGCTACACCTTC
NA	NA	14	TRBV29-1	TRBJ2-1	CSVARQSSYNEQFF	TGCAGCGTTGCCCGGCAGAGCTCCTACAATGAGCAGTTCTTC
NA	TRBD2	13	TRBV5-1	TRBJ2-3	CASSPGTSDTQYF	TGCGCCAGCAGCCCGGGGACTAGCGATACGCAGTATTTT
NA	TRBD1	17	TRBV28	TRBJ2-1	CASSDLHGTGIYNEQFF	TGTGCCAGCAGTGACCTCCACGGGACAGGGATCTACAATGAGCAGTTCTTC
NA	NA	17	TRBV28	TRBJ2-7	CASSPYGHPKDHYEQYF	TGTGCCAGCAGCCCCTACGGACACCCTAAAGATCACTACGAGCAGTACTTC
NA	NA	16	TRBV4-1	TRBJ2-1	CASSQERGDPYNEQFF	TGCGCCAGCAGCCAGGAGAGGGGCGACCCCTACAATGAGCAGTTCTTC
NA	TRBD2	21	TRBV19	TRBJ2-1	CASSMLPRNSGRARLDNEQFF	TGTGCCAGTAGTATGTTACCCCGTAATAGCGGGAGGGCCCGGCTTGACAATGAGCAGTTCTTC
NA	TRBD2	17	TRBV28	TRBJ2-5	CASSFRISGSRRETQYF	TGTGCCAGCAGTTTTAGAATTAGCGGGAGTCGAAGAGAGACCCAGTACTTC
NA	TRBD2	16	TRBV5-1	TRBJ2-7	CASSLEGQREAYEQYF	TGCGCCAGCAGCTTGGAAGGCCAGCGGGAAGCCTACGAGCAGTACTTC
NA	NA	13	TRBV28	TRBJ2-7	CASSLHREAEQYF	TGTGCCAGCAGTTTACACAGGGAGGCCGAGCAGTACTTC
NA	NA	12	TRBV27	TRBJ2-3	CASSQDADTQYF	TGTGCCAGCAGCCAAGATGCAGATACGCAGTATTTT
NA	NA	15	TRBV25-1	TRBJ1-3	CASSPSGVAGNTIYF	TGTGCCAGCAGCCCGTCGGGGGTCGCCGGAAACACCATATATTTT
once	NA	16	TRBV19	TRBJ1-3	CASRPPDSGSGNTIYF	TGTGCCAGTAGGCCGCCCGACTCAGGCTCTGGAAACACCATATATTTT
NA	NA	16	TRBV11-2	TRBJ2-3	CASSPSPSRITDTQYF	TGTGCCAGCAGTCCCTCCCCGAGCCGGATCACAGATACGCAGTATTTT
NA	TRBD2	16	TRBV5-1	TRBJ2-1	CASSLVPSGRGTEQFF	TGCGCCAGCAGCTTGGTTCCTAGCGGGAGGGGGACTGAGCAGTTCTTC
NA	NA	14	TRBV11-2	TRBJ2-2	CASSLDQGGRELFF	TGTGCCAGCAGCTTAGATCAGGGTGGCCGGGAGCTGTTTTTT
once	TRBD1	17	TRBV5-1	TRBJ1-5	CASSVGTGPYSNQPQHF	TGCGCCAGCAGCGTCGGGACAGGGCCCTATAGCAATCAGCCCCAGCATTTT
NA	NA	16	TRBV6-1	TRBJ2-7	CASSEPQTGASYEQYF	TGTGCCAGCAGTGAGCCACAGACAGGCGCTTCCTACGAGCAGTACTTC
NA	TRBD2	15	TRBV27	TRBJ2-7	CASSRTSVWWYEQYF	TGTGCCAGCAGTAGGACTAGCGTATGGTGGTACGAGCAGTACTTC
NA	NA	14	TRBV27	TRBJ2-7	CASSLGGTNYEQYF	TGTGCCAGCAGTTTAGGCGGGACCAATTACGAGCAGTACTTC
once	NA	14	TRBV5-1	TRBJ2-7	CASSLVGGRYEQYF	TGCGCCAGCAGCTTGGTCGGGGGCAGGTACGAGCAGTACTTC
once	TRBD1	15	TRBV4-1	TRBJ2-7	CASSQATGTTYEQYF	TGCGCCAGCAGCCAAGCGACAGGGACGACCTACGAGCAGTACTTC
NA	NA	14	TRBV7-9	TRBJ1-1	CASSSVSPNTEAFF	TGTGCCAGCAGCTCCGTGTCGCCTAACACTGAAGCTTTCTTT
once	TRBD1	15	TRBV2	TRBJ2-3	CASSVVGQDTDTQYF	TGTGCCAGCAGCGTGGTAGGACAGGACACAGATACGCAGTATTTT
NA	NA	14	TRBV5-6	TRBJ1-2	CASSFGGRCYGYTF	TGTGCCAGCAGCTTCGGAGGACGGTGCTATGGCTACACCTTC
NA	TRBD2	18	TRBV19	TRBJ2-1	CASTTRLAGVRSYNEQFF	TGTGCCAGTACCACGAGACTAGCGGGAGTGCGGTCCTACAATGAGCAGTTCTTC
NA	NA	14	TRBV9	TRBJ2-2	CASSPSRGTGELFF	TGTGCCAGCAGCCCCTCCCGGGGCACCGGGGAGCTGTTTTTT
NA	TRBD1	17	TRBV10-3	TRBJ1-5	CAIRPGGGIHSNQPQHF	TGTGCCATCAGACCGGGAGGGGGCATACATAGCAATCAGCCCCAGCATTTT
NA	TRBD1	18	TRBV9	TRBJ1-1	CASSVEDSDRGMNTEAFF	TGTGCCAGCAGCGTAGAGGACTCGGACAGGGGAATGAACACTGAAGCTTTCTTT
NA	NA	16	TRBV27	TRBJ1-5	CASSPDSSDSNQPQHF	TGTGCCAGCAGTCCGGACAGCTCTGACAGCAATCAGCCCCAGCATTTT
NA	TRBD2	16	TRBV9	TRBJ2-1	CASSVVPSGSQNEQFF	TGTGCCAGCAGCGTAGTGCCCAGCGGGAGTCAGAATGAGCAGTTCTTC
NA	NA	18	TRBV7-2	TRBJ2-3	CASSLGPLAIVGSDTQYF	TGTGCCAGCAGCTTAGGGCCGCTAGCGATCGTTGGGAGCGATACGCAGTATTTT
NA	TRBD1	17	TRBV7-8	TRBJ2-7	CASSSRTRTGTTYEQYF	TGTGCCAGCAGCTCACGGACCCGGACAGGGACGACTTACGAGCAGTACTTC
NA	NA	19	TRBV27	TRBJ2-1	CASSLGPTRERNSYNEQFF	TGTGCCAGCAGTTTGGGACCAACGAGGGAAAGAAACTCCTACAATGAGCAGTTCTTC
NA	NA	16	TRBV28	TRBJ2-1	CATSLRTGPSQCEQFF	TGTGCCACCAGTCTTCGAACGGGGCCCTCCCAGTGCGAGCAGTTCTTC
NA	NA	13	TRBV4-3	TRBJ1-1	CASSQVENTEAFF	TGCGCCAGCAGCCAAGTTGAGAACACTGAAGCTTTCTTT
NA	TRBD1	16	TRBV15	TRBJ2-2	CATSGDRGPGAGELFF	TGTGCCACCAGCGGGGACAGGGGGCCGGGAGCCGGGGAGCTGTTTTTT
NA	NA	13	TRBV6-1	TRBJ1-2	CATPEGGEDGYTF	TGTGCCACCCCCGAAGGGGGTGAGGATGGCTACACCTTC